This entry is about one T cell receptor beta chain. The antigen this receptor binds is unknown. No per-base quality is available; no much larger clone lies one base away. After around 11 days of culture, CD4+ T cells were isolated with the EasySep CD4+ T cell isolation kit. Two doses of either the BNT162b2 or the mRNA-1273 mRNA SARS-CoV-2 vaccine were administered to participants. None of the healthy vaccine recipients had a prior SARS-CoV-2 infection, which was confirmed by nucleocapsid antibody tests that came back negative both before and after vaccination. Half of the culture medium was replaced with fresh IL-2-containing medium on days 3 and 7. Each peptide stimulation condition was cultured in triplicate wells unless otherwise noted. PBMC were separated from whole blood using Ficoll-Paque Plus gradient centrifugation and were then either cryopreserved at -140C or used fresh. The QIAamp micro DNA kit was used to extract genomic DNA from the cultured CD4+ T cells.

This specimen belongs to a study of vaccination effects on CD4 cells after COVID-19 (dated by TCRdb to between 2021 and 2022). Regarding the research as a whole: To identify antigen-specific CD4+ T cell clonotypes by their expansion, the ViraFEST assay first stimulated PBMC with viral peptide pools and then applied TCR sequencing. Altogether, 10 COVID-19 convalescent patients and several SARS-CoV-2-naive healthy vaccine recipients made up the full study. Across the study, the median time from the second dose to post-vaccine sampling was 72 days (range 14 to 241). In the study, cultures from other donors were sequenced using the Oncomine TCR Beta short-read assay on an Illumina iSeq 100. The study compared SARS-CoV-2 spike-specific CD4+ TCR repertoires before and after mRNA vaccination in COVID-19 convalescent patients and infection-naive vaccine recipients. Some 2.2 million PBMC per well were cultured in IMDM with approximately 5% human AB serum, roughly 10 IU/ml IL-2 and gentamicin, plus 10 ug/ml peptides.

What the authors observed across the whole study: In healthy vaccine recipients, vaccine-induced clones were almost all SARS-CoV-2 mono-reactive, with only 1 of 255 being cross-reactive with common cold coronaviruses. The study was limited by a small number of convalescent patients, and early post-infection timepoints were lacking. Both infection-induced and vaccine-induced clones contracted markedly at late post-vaccination timepoints, which is consistent with waning T cell responses.

Libraries were made using the immunoSEQ multiplex PCR assay. TCR beta CDR3 sequencing was performed on DNA from the cultured, isolated CD4+ T cells. Per the original workflow: Non-productive TCR sequences were discarded, and reads were trimmed to the CDR3 region, with only CDR3s of 7 or more amino acids retained. Antigen-specific clonotypes were identified using the MANAFEST web app by comparison of expansion in peptide wells against reference cultures. To be called positive, a clone needed expansion at FDR<0.05 compared with the reference and with all other wells, an odds ratio greater than 5, and a frequency greater than 0.1% in two replicate wells. A clonotype was defined as cross-reactive if the clonotype was significantly expanded both in SARS-CoV-2 spike wells and in at least one common cold coronavirus spike condition. Using the stringdist R package, CDR3 similarity was measured by Levenshtein distance, and unrooted trees were constructed with ape in R 3.6.1. This is the immuneACCESS table as TCRdb keeps it, with only in-frame sequences that have V and J called. A part of the clones is gone; compared with another copy, unresolved V genes explain less than half, and the rest is unexplained. D and trimming were read from the DNA, whereas the V and J calls and clone size are those reported in that table. The sample has fewer than 75,000 clones on record, under 85% of them singletons. The ten top clones hold about 4.4% of the sample.

The starting material was CD4+ T cells from PBMCs cultured without peptide, obtained after COVID-19 vaccination. This TCR was sampled from a human donor who received a COVID-19 vaccine.

The CDR3 loop reads CASSSHRGAINQPQHF. The bases read TGTGCCAGCAGCTCGCACAGGGGAGCCATCAATCAGCCCCAGCATTTT. The chain is assembled from TRBV5-8 and TRBJ1-5, with 7 junctional bases fitting TRBD1. Taken from cysteine to phenylalanine, the CDR3 has 16 residues. Only the CDR3 part of the read is kept: 48 bases, read in frame from the first base. Compared with germline, V lacks 3 bases and J lacks 3 bases; bases without a gene match: 9. CDR1 is given as SGHTS and CDR2 as YDEGEE, both from the germline V gene.